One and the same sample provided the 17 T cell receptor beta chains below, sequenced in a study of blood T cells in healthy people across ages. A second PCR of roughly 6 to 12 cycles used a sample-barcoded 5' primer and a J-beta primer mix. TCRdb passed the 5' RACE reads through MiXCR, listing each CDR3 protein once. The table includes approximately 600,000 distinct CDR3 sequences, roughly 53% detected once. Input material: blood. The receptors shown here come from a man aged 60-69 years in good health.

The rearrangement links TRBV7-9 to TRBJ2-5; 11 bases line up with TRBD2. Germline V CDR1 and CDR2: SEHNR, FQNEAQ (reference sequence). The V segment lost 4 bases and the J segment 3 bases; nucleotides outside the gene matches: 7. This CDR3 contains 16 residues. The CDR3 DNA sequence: TGTGCCAGCAGCTCCACGACTAGCGGGACTAAAGAGACCCAGTACTTC. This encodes CASSSTTSGTKETQYF. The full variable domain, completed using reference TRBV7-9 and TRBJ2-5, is DTGVSQNPRHKITKRGQNVTFRCDPISEHNRLYWYRQTLGQGPEFLTYFQNEAQLEKSRLLSDRFSAERPKGSFSTLEIQRTEQGDSAMYLCASSSTTSGTKETQYFGPGTRLLVL.

CDR3 in amino acids: CAISANSGANVLTF. As DNA, the CDR3 is TGTGCCATCAGTGCCAACTCTGGGGCCAACGTCCTGACTTTC. The rearrangement uses TRBV10-3 and TRBJ2-6; D unclear. Germline V gives CDR1 ENHRY, CDR2 SYGVKD. V lost 4 bases, J lost 0 bases, and 4 bases lay in between. The CDR3 length is 14 residues.

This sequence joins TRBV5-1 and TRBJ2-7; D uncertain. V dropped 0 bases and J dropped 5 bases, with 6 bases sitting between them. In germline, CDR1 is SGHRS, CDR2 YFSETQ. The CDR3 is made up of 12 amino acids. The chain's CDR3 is CASSLEGNEQYF. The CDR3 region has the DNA TGCGCCAGCAGCTTGGAGGGCAACGAGCAGTACTTC. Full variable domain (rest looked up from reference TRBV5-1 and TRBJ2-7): KAGVTQTPRYLIKTRGQQVTLSCSPISGHRSVSWYQQTPGQGLQFLFEYFSETQRNKGNFPGRFSGRQFSNSRSEMNVSTLELGDSALYLCASSLEGNEQYFGPGTRLTVT.

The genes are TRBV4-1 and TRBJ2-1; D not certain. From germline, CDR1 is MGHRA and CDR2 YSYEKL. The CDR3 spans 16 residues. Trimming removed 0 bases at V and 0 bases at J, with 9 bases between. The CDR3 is CASSQDAQSSYNEQFF. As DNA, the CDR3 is TGCGCCAGCAGCCAAGATGCCCAGAGCTCCTACAATGAGCAGTTCTTC.

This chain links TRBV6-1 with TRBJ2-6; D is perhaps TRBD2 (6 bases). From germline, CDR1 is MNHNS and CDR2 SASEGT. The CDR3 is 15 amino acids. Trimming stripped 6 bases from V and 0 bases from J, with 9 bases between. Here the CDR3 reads CASRAGSSGANVLTF. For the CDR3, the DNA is TGTGCCAGCAGGGCGGGGAGCTCTGGGGCCAACGTCCTGACTTTC.

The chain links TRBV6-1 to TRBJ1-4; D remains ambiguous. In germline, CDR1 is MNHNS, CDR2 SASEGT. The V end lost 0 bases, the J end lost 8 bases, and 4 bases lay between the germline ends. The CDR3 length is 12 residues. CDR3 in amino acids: CASSEALEKLFF. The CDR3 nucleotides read TGTGCCAGCAGTGAAGCCTTGGAAAAACTGTTTTTT.

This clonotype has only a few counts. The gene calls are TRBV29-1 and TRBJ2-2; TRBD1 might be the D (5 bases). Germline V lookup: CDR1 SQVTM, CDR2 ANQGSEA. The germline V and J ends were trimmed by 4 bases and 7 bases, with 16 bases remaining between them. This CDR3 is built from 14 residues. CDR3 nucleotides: TGCAGCGTTGGGACATCAGGGTTAAGCGGGGAGCTGTTTTTT. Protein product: CSVGTSGLSGELFF.

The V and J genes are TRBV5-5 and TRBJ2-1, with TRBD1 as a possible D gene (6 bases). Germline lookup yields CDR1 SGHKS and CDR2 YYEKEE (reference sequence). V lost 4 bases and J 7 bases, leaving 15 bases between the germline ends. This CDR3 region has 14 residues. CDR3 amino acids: CASSLPQGWNEQFF. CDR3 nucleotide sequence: TGTGCCAGCAGCCTCCCACAGGGTTGGAATGAGCAGTTCTTC.

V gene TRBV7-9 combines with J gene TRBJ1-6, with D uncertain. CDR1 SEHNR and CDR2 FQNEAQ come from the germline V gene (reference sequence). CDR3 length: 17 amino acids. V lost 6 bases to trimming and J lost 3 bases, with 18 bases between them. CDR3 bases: TGTGCCAGCAGTTCCGACGAGGACTCCCTCTATAATTCACCCCTCCACTTT. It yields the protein CASSSDEDSLYNSPLHF.

The CDR3 sequence is CASSQAPGVYYGYTF. CDR3 sequence (DNA): TGCGCCAGCAGCCAAGCGCCAGGAGTTTACTATGGCTACACCTTC. The chain carries TRBV4-1 and TRBJ1-2; D ambiguous. The CDR3 has 15 amino acids. Looked up from germline, CDR1 is MGHRA and CDR2 is YSYEKL. V lost 1 base to trimming and J lost 3 bases, with 12 bases between them.

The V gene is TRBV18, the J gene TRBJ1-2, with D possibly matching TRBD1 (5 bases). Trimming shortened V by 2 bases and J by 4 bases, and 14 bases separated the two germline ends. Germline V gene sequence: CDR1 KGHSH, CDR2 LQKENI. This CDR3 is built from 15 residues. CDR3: CASSPGAHLSYGYTF. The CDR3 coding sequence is TGTGCCAGCTCACCAGGGGCACACCTTAGCTATGGCTACACCTTC.

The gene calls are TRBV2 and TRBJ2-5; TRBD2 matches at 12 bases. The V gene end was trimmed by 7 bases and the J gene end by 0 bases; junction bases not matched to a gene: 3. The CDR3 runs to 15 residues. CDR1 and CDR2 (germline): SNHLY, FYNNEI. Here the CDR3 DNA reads TGTGCCAGCAAAACTAGCGGGGGGTACCAAGAGACCCAGTACTTC. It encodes CASKTSGGYQETQYF.

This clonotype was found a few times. CDR3 nucleotides: TGTGCCACCCTACAGGGGGCTCGGAACTATGGCTACACCTTC. As protein: CATLQGARNYGYTF. The rearrangement uses TRBV10-3 and TRBJ1-2; 9 nucleotides line up with TRBD1. Looked up from germline, CDR1 is ENHRY and CDR2 is SYGVKD. The J segment lost 2 bases and the V segment lost 10 bases, leaving 8 bases of the junction unmatched. CDR3 size: 14 residues.

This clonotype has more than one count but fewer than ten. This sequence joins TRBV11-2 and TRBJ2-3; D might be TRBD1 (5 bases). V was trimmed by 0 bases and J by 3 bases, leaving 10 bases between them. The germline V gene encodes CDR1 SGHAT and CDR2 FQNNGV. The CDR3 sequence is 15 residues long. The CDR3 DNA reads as TGTGCCAGCAGCTTAGAGATTCAGGGAACAGATACGCAGTATTTT. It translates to CASSLEIQGTDTQYF.

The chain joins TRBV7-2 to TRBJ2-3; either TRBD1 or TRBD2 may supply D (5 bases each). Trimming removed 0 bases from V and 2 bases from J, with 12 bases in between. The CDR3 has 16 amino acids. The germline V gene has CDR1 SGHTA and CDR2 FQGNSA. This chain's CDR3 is CASSLAAGSPTDTQYF. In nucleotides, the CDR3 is TGTGCCAGCAGCTTAGCGGCAGGGAGTCCCACAGATACGCAGTATTTT.

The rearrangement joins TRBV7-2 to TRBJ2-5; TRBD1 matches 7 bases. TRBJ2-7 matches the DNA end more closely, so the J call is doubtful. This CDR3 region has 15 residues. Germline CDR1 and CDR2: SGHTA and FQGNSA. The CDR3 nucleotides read TGTGCCAGCAGCAGCCGGCCGGGACAGAGCTACGAGCAGTACTTC. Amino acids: CASSSRPGQSYEQYF.

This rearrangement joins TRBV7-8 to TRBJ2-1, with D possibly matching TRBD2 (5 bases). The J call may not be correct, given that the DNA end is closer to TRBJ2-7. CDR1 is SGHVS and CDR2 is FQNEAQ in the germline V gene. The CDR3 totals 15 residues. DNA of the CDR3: TGTGCCAGCAGCCCGGCGGGTAACTCCTACAATGAGCAGTACTTC. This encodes CASSPAGNSYNEQYF.